This passage covers 14 T cell receptor beta chains from one sample sequenced in a study of cytomegalovirus exposure and HLA in healthy donors (dated by TCRdb to 2016 to 2017). Receptors were amplified or captured by the immunoSEQ multiplex PCR assay. A mixture of 60 forward primers for TCR Vbeta segments and 13 reverse primers for TCR Jbeta segments was used in the multiplex PCR. TCRdb obtained this table from immuneACCESS and retained in-frame rearrangements with V and J assigned. These tables miss some clones; where compared with another copy, unresolved V genes account for less than half of the shortfall, and the remainder is unexplained. This sample's table carries about 190,000 clones. The top ten clonotypes cover under 1% of the sample. The sample comprised PBMCs. Receptors were obtained from a woman aged 25 to 45 in good health and CMV-seropositive.

This rearrangement joins TRBV5-1 to TRBJ1-1, with TRBD1 identical over 7 bases. J lost 5 bases, V lost 2 bases, and 12 bases had no gene match. This CDR3 has 16 residues. Germline CDR1 and CDR2: SGHRS and YFSETQ. The CDR3 DNA is TGCGCCAGCAGCTTACGTATGACAGGGAGGAGAACTGAAGCTTTCTTT. It translates to CASSLRMTGRRTEAFF. The full variable domain, completed using reference TRBV5-1 and TRBJ1-1, is KAGVTQTPRYLIKTRGQQVTLSCSPISGHRSVSWYQQTPGQGLQFLFEYFSETQRNKGNFPGRFSGRQFSNSRSEMNVSTLELGDSALYLCASSLRMTGRRTEAFFGQGTRLTVV.

The gene calls are TRBV7-9 and TRBJ2-7; 7 bases are shared with TRBD1. The V gene end was trimmed by 5 bases and the J gene end by 3 bases; junction bases not matched to a gene: 10. The V gene's germline CDR1 is SEHNR and CDR2 FQNEAQ (reference sequence). The CDR3 contains 15 residues. The CDR3 loop reads CASSRGGAMHYEQYF. CDR3 in DNA: TGTGCCAGCAGCCGAGGGGGCGCGATGCACTACGAGCAGTACTTC.

The chain is built from TRBV5-1 and TRBJ1-5; 8 positions match TRBD1. With V trimmed by 4 bases and J by 5 bases, 2 bases remained unmatched. Germline CDR1 and CDR2: SGHRS and YFSETQ. CDR3 length equals 13 residues. This CDR3 reads CASSQTGDQPQHF. The CDR3 bases are TGCGCCAGCAGCCAGACAGGGGATCAGCCCCAGCATTTT.

The chain links TRBV6-1 to TRBJ2-2; D uncertain. CDR1 and CDR2 (germline): MNHNS, SASEGT. The V and J ends lost 4 bases and 2 bases respectively, with 17 bases between them. CDR3 length: 17 amino acids. The chain's CDR3 is CASSGHFRTINTGELFF. The CDR3 coding sequence is TGTGCCAGCAGTGGTCACTTCCGAACGATAAACACCGGGGAGCTGTTTTTT.

The genes are TRBV28 and TRBJ1-3, with a weak D call TRBD1 (6 bases). The CDR3 spans 15 residues. Trimming cost V 8 bases and J 4 bases, with 18 bases left between them. Germline V CDR1 and CDR2: MDHEN, SYDVKM. The CDR3 sequence: CASSTGGGFGNTIYF. CDR3 coding DNA: TGTGCCAGCTCCACTGGGGGGGGCTTCGGAAACACCATATATTTT.

The genes are TRBV12-5 and TRBJ2-5; 12 bases map to TRBD2. V shed 5 bases, J shed 4 bases, and the junction held 11 bases outside the gene matches. The CDR3 sequence is 17 residues long. Per the germline V gene, CDR1 is LGHNT and CDR2 is FRNRAP. CDR3: CASGPGLAGWLGETQYF. The CDR3 DNA is TGTGCTAGTGGTCCCGGACTAGCGGGGTGGCTAGGAGAGACCCAGTACTTC.

The chain links TRBV6-1 to TRBJ1-5; maybe TRBD1 (5 bases). Germline V CDR1 and CDR2: MNHNS, SASEGT. The V end lost 2 bases, the J end lost 2 bases, and 10 bases lay between the germline ends. The CDR3 sequence is 15 residues long. DNA for the CDR3: TGTGCCAGCAGTGAAATAGGGGAGGGCAATCAGCCCCAGCATTTT. Translated, it gives CASSEIGEGNQPQHF.

The V call is TRBV5-1, the J call TRBJ2-5; TRBD1 agrees at 7 bases. The CDR3 length is 13 residues. Germline CDR1 and CDR2: SGHRS and YFSETQ. V dropped 9 bases and J dropped 0; count of bases not matched to a gene: 5. DNA of the CDR3: TGCGCCACTAAACAGGGGAACCAAGAGACCCAGTACTTC. Translated, it gives CATKQGNQETQYF.

V is TRBV6-5 and J is TRBJ2-5; 11 bases fit TRBD2. V shed 3 bases and J 0 bases; nucleotides not matched to a gene: 3. The CDR3 consists of 16 residues. CDR1 is MNHEY and CDR2 is SVGAGI in the germline V gene. The CDR3 DNA is TGTGCCAGCAGTTATAGCGGGGGGGATTACCAAGAGACCCAGTACTTC. The encoded protein is CASSYSGGDYQETQYF.

The genes are TRBV11-2 and TRBJ2-2, with D possibly matching TRBD2 (6 bases). The CDR3 totals 16 residues. Germline CDR1 reads SGHAT; CDR2 reads FQNNGV. Trimming left V 1 base short and J 6 bases short, with 15 bases between. This CDR3 is CASSLVGGPGAGELFF. CDR3 nucleotides: TGTGCCAGCAGCTTAGTTGGGGGTCCGGGGGCCGGGGAGCTGTTTTTT. The complete variable domain, with remaining parts taken from reference TRBV11-2 and TRBJ2-2, reads EAGVAQSPRYKIIEKRQSVAFWCNPISGHATLYWYQQILGQGPKLLIQFQNNGVVDDSQLPKDRFSAERLKGVDSTLKIQPAKLEDSAVYLCASSLVGGPGAGELFFGEGSRLTVL.

The chain carries TRBV29-1 and TRBJ2-1, with D maybe TRBD1 (5 bases). Trimming took 2 bases from V and 3 from J, leaving 8 bases between them. This CDR3 comprises 13 residues. Looked up from germline, CDR1 is SQVTM and CDR2 is ANQGSEA. DNA of the CDR3: TGCAGCGTTGAACAGGGAAGCTACAATGAGCAGTTCTTC. It is translated as CSVEQGSYNEQFF.

The rearrangement uses TRBV5-4 and TRBJ2-3; TRBD2 agrees at 9 bases. The CDR3 totals 17 residues. J lost 3 bases, V lost 1 base, and 9 bases had no gene match. CDR1 is SGHNT and CDR2 is YYREEE in the germline V gene (reference sequence). CDR3 DNA sequence: TGTGCCAGCAGCTTGCCCTGGGGCGGGGGGGGTACAGATACGCAGTATTTT. Encoded protein: CASSLPWGGGGTDTQYF.

The chain is built from TRBV6-5 and TRBJ2-5, with 8 bases matching TRBD1. Germline V gene data show CDR1 as MNHEY and CDR2 as SVGAGI. V lost 6 bases and J lost 11; bases outside the gene matches: 17. The CDR3 loop spans 15 amino acids. CDR3 nucleotides: TGTGCCAGCAGCGACGGGTCCCAGGGGGCAGGGGAGCAGTACTTC. As protein: CASSDGSQGAGEQYF.

The genes are TRBV18 and TRBJ1-4, with 7 bases identical to TRBD1. Germline CDR1 and CDR2: KGHSH and LQKENI. The trim removed 0 bases at V and 4 bases at J, leaving 2 bases unmatched. The length of the CDR3 is 15 residues. For the CDR3, the DNA is TGTGCCAGCTCACCACCGGCAGGGGGTAATGAAAAACTGTTTTTT. Translated: CASSPPAGGNEKLFF. Combining the CDR3 with reference TRBV18 and TRBJ1-4 gives the whole variable domain NAGVMQNPRHLVRRRGQEARLRCSPMKGHSHVYWYRQLPEEGLKFMVYLQKENIIDESGMPKERFSAEFPKEGPSILRIQQVVRGDSAAYFCASSPPAGGNEKLFFGSGTQLSVL.